These 19 T cell receptor beta chains were sequenced from one sample in a study of blood T cell repertoires in COVID-19. TCRdb's copy holds only in-frame clones and misses some; the assay was immunoSEQ multiplex PCR. This sample has over 200,000 clones, with around 87% found just once. The material sequenced was peripheral blood. These receptors came from a woman in her forties or fifties with acute or convalescent COVID-19.

This clone was seen only once. This CDR3 is CASSESRGYAGELFF. CDR3 DNA sequence: TGTGCCAGCAGTGAATCTAGGGGGTACGCCGGGGAGCTGTTTTTT. This rearrangement joins TRBV25-1 to TRBJ2-2; possible D gene TRBD1, 6 bases. The ends were cut back, 1 base at V and 6 bases at J, with 12 bases in the middle. The germline V gene encodes CDR1 MGHDK and CDR2 SYGVNS. The CDR3 consists of 15 residues.

The rearrangement links TRBV7-8 to TRBJ1-6; D uncertain. CDR1 and CDR2 from the germline V gene are SGHVS and FQNEAQ. There are 16 residues in the CDR3. Trimming cost V 4 bases and J 8 bases, with 18 bases left between them. The CDR3 nucleotides read TGTGCCAGCAGCTCTCTGAACGAGGGTGATTATTCACCCCTCCACTTT. Its translation is CASSSLNEGDYSPLHF.

The chain couples TRBV24-1 to TRBJ1-2; D gene unclear. The CDR3 runs 13 residues. With 10 bases removed from V and 2 bases from J, the gap between germline ends came to 13 bases. In germline, CDR1 is KGHDR, CDR2 SFDVKD. CDR3 amino acids: CATRPAGNYGYTF. The CDR3, as DNA: TGTGCCACGAGACCGGCGGGGAACTATGGCTACACCTTC.

The chain has TRBV24-1 and TRBJ1-1; D is perhaps TRBD1 (5 bases). From germline, CDR1 is KGHDR and CDR2 SFDVKD. The germline V and J ends were trimmed by 10 bases and 4 bases, with 12 bases remaining between them. The CDR3 has 12 residues. The CDR3 nucleotides read TGTGCCACTGGTTCCGGGGGCACTGAAGCTTTCTTT. Its translation is CATGSGGTEAFF.

V is TRBV29-1 and J is TRBJ1-1; 10 bases are shared with TRBD1. Germline V gene data show CDR1 as SQVTM and CDR2 as ANQGSEA. The CDR3 has 14 residues. Unmatched junction bases numbered 7, after V lost 7 bases and J lost 2 bases. CDR3 nucleotides: TGCAGCGCCCGACAGGGGGCGGTTAACACTGAAGCTTTCTTT. Translating gives CSARQGAVNTEAFF. The full variable domain, completed using reference TRBV29-1 and TRBJ1-1, is SAVISQKPSRDICQRGTSLTIQCQVDSQVTMMFWYRQQPGQSLTLIATANQGSEATYESGFVIDKFPISRPNLTFSTLTVSNMSPEDSSIYLCSARQGAVNTEAFFGQGTRLTVV.

The sample holds a few counts of this clone. The chain is built from TRBV19 and TRBJ2-7, with 7 bases that match TRBD1. V shed 3 bases and J 0 bases; nucleotides not matched to a gene: 2. This CDR3 has 14 amino acids. Germline V lookup: CDR1 LNHDA, CDR2 SQIVND (reference sequence). CDR3 DNA sequence: TGTGCCAGTAGTATGGGACAGCTCTCCTACGAGCAGTACTTC. Translating gives CASSMGQLSYEQYF.

J is TRBJ2-5 and V is TRBV27, with 9 nucleotides matching TRBD1. Germline trimming cut 4 bases from V and 5 bases from J; bases unmatched to any gene: 11. Germline values: CDR1 MNHEY, CDR2 SMNVEV (reference sequence). The CDR3 covers 16 residues. The CDR3 DNA reads TGTGCCAGCAGTTCCGAAACAGGGGGCAGGCGGGAGACCCAGTACTTC. Protein product: CASSSETGGRRETQYF.

The rearrangement links TRBV29-1 to TRBJ2-5, with D unresolved. V was cut by 3 bases and J by 1 base, with 9 bases left in between. The CDR3 totals 13 residues. The germline CDR1 and CDR2 sequences are SQVTM and ANQGSEA. The CDR3 region has the DNA TGCAGCGTTGATTCAGGATCCCAAGAGACCCAGTACTTC. It specifies CSVDSGSQETQYF.

V gene TRBV13 combines with J gene TRBJ2-1; TRBD2 matches 10 bases. V was clipped by 4 bases and J by 5 bases; unmatched bases: 8. The germline V gene has CDR1 PRHDT and CDR2 FYEKMQ (reference sequence). CDR3 size: 16 residues. The CDR3 loop reads CASSSGTSAGHNEQFF. In DNA form, the CDR3 reads TGTGCCAGCAGCTCCGGGACTAGCGCCGGGCACAATGAGCAGTTCTTC.

This chain joins TRBV28 and TRBJ1-4; possible D gene TRBD1, 5 bases. Germline CDR1 reads MDHEN; CDR2 reads SYDVKM. Deletions cut 4 bases from V and 11 bases from J, with 17 bases between. CDR3 size: 14 residues. Written as DNA, the CDR3 is TGTGCCAGCAGTTCTGAGGACAAGATCTTGAAACTGTTTTTT. Its translation is CASSSEDKILKLFF. The entire variable domain, with the rest obtained from reference TRBV28 and TRBJ1-4, is as follows: DVKVTQSSRYLVKRTGEKVFLECVQDMDHENMFWYRQDPGLGLRLIYFSYDVKMKEKGDIPEGYSVSREKKERFSLILESASTNQTSMYLCASSSEDKILKLFFGSGTQLSVL.

This rearrangement joins TRBV30 to TRBJ2-3; tentatively, D is TRBD2 (6 bases). Per germline, CDR1 GTSNPN and CDR2 SVGIG (reference sequence). The CDR3 consists of 14 residues. The ends were cut back, 3 bases at V and 4 bases at J, with 14 bases in the middle. This CDR3 reads CAWSYTGAPDTQYF. CDR3 sequence (DNA): TGTGCCTGGAGCTATACGGGAGCCCCAGATACGCAGTATTTT.

The chain combines TRBV7-9 with TRBJ1-3, with D possibly matching TRBD1 (5 bases). Per the germline V gene, CDR1 is SEHNR and CDR2 is FQNEAQ (reference sequence). V was pared by 5 bases and J by 3 bases, with 11 bases between. This CDR3 is built from 14 residues. This CDR3 is CASSDNRNGNTIYF. DNA of the CDR3: TGTGCCAGCAGCGACAACAGGAATGGAAACACCATATATTTT.

This chain connects TRBV3-1 (or the pseudogene TRBV3-2) to TRBJ2-1, with 13 bases identical to TRBD2. The V gene's germline CDR1 is LGHDT and CDR2 YNNKEL (reference sequence). Trimming took 3 bases from V and 6 from J; bases not matched to a gene: 2. The CDR3 extends over 15 amino acids. The CDR3 DNA reads as TGTGCCAGCAGCCATACTAGCGGGAGGGCCAATGAGCAGTTCTTC. The encoded protein is CASSHTSGRANEQFF.

This chain links TRBV7-9 with TRBJ1-2; 12 bases line up with TRBD1. V lost 4 bases to trimming and J lost 2 bases; unmatched junction nucleotides: 5. CDR3 length: 16 residues. Looked up from germline, CDR1 is SEHNR and CDR2 is FQNEAQ (reference sequence). In DNA form, the CDR3 reads TGTGCCAGCAGCTCCCCGGGGACAGGGGGCAACTATGGCTACACCTTC. Its protein product is CASSSPGTGGNYGYTF.

V usage is TRBV27 and J usage is TRBJ1-5, with 9 nucleotides matching TRBD1. The V segment lost 6 bases and the J segment 2 bases; nucleotides outside the gene matches: 20. This CDR3 region has 20 residues. Germline values: CDR1 MNHEY, CDR2 SMNVEV (reference sequence). For the CDR3, the DNA is TGTGCCAGCAGCTCAGGGTTGGGACAGGGTGATCACTTTGGCAATCAGCCCCAGCATTTT. It encodes CASSSGLGQGDHFGNQPQHF.

This chain links TRBV28 with TRBJ1-5; 7 bases agree with TRBD1. CDR1 MDHEN and CDR2 SYDVKM come from the germline V gene. The CDR3 extends over 16 amino acids. After removal of 4 bases from V and 3 bases from J, the junction contained 9 bases not matched to a gene. The CDR3 DNA reads as TGTGCCAGCAGTTCCCCAGGGGACAGACCCAATCAGCCCCAGCATTTT. Translation: CASSSPGDRPNQPQHF.

The chain links TRBV2 to TRBJ2-7; maybe TRBD2 (6 bases). CDR3 length equals 15 residues. Between the trimmed V and J ends, which lost 1 base and 6 bases, there was a span of 16 bases. Germline-derived CDR1 and CDR2 are SNHLY and FYNNEI. The CDR3 region has the DNA TGTGCCAGCAGTGAAGATCGAACGGGAGATCGCGAGCAGTACTTC. Translation gives CASSEDRTGDREQYF.

V gene TRBV9 combines with J gene TRBJ1-1; tentative D call: TRBD1 (6 bases). The CDR3 runs to 16 residues. Germline CDR1 reads SGDLS; CDR2 reads YYNGEE. The V end was cut by 0 bases, the J end by 8 bases, with 20 bases between. The CDR3 region is CASSVGPQEQGWEAFF. CDR3 coding DNA: TGTGCCAGCAGCGTAGGGCCCCAAGAGCAGGGGTGGGAAGCTTTCTTT.

The chain recombines TRBV20-1 with TRBJ1-5; 9 bases map to TRBD1. This CDR3 contains 15 residues. Unmatched junction bases numbered 6, after V lost 3 bases and J lost 3 bases. Germline assignment: CDR1 DFQATT and CDR2 SNEGSKA (reference sequence). CDR3 coding DNA: TGCAGTGCTAGTGCCGGGACAGGGTACAATCAGCCCCAGCATTTT. Protein product: CSASAGTGYNQPQHF.